This TCR beta chain was sequenced in a study of blood T cell repertoires in COVID-19. Profiling relied on immunoSEQ multiplex PCR, and the TCRdb table lists in-frame clones only, not all of them. The repertoire holds under 300,000 clones, 82% seen once, with about 5.3% in the top ten. The ends were cut back, 2 bases at V and 2 bases at J, with 7 bases in the middle. The CDR3 is 15 residues long. Per the germline V gene, CDR1 is MNHEY and CDR2 is SMNVEV (reference sequence). Material: peripheral blood. The rearrangement joins TRBV27 to TRBJ1-6; D may be TRBD1 (6 bases). This TCR derives from an elderly woman with active or convalescent COVID-19. The CDR3 bases are TGTGCCAGCAGTTTAGGGGACACCTATAATTCACCCCTCCACTTT. Translating it yields CASSLGDTYNSPLHF.